The 29 T cell receptor beta chains listed next were all sequenced from one sample in a study of blood T cell repertoires in COVID-19. Only in-frame clones appear in the TCRdb table, and some are missing; sequencing was by immunoSEQ multiplex PCR. Among nearly 200,000 clones, roughly 90% were seen once, and the ten largest hold about 8.1%. Sequenced sample: PBMCs or T cells enriched from blood (not recorded which). These receptors originate from a woman aged 18-35 years who had recovered from COVID-19.

The chain links TRBV7-9 to TRBJ2-2; the D is unclear. V dropped 6 bases and J dropped 9 bases, with 8 bases sitting between them. There are 11 residues in the CDR3. Germline lookup yields CDR1 SEHNR and CDR2 FQNEAQ (reference sequence). The CDR3 is CASSYERELFF. The CDR3 DNA reads as TGTGCCAGCAGTTACGAGAGGGAGCTGTTTTTT.

The chain employs TRBV24-1 and TRBJ2-1, with TRBD1 matching 11 bases. Looked up from germline, CDR1 is KGHDR and CDR2 is SFDVKD. J lost 8 bases, V lost 1 base, and 6 bases had no gene match. The CDR3 has 16 amino acids. The CDR3 region has the DNA TGTGCCACCAGTGATTTAGGGACAGGGGGTGGAGATGAGCAGTTCTTC. Amino acid sequence: CATSDLGTGGGDEQFF.

The chain uses TRBV9 and TRBJ2-5; D unresolved. The CDR3 length is 13 residues. Trimming left V 4 bases short and J 5 bases short, with 12 bases between. CDR1 SGDLS and CDR2 YYNGEE come from the germline V gene. CDR3 residues: CASSPSLPETQYF. The CDR3 coding sequence is TGTGCCAGCAGCCCAAGCCTCCCCGAGACCCAGTACTTC.

The chain combines TRBV9 with TRBJ1-1; D remains unclear. The CDR3 runs 15 residues. The germline V gene encodes CDR1 SGDLS and CDR2 YYNGEE. Trimming removed 0 bases at V and 4 bases at J, with 13 bases between. The DNA of the CDR3 is TGTGCCAGCAGCGTAGATCCAGGTTCCTCCACTGAAGCTTTCTTT. Translating gives CASSVDPGSSTEAFF. Filled out from reference TRBV9 and TRBJ1-1, the complete variable domain reads DSGVTQTPKHLITATGQRVTLRCSPRSGDLSVYWYQQSLDQGLQFLIQYYNGEERAKGNILERFSAQQFPDLHSELNLSSLELGDSALYFCASSVDPGSSTEAFFGQGTRLTVV.

V is TRBV4-1 and J is TRBJ1-1, with TRBD1 matching over 8 bases. Germline loops: CDR1 MGHRA, CDR2 YSYEKL. CDR3 length: 15 residues. The J segment lost 10 bases and the V segment lost 0 bases, leaving 10 bases of the junction unmatched. CDR3 region: CASSQEGQGASGAFF. Written as DNA, the CDR3 is TGCGCCAGCAGCCAAGAGGGCCAGGGGGCGAGTGGAGCTTTCTTT.

CDR3 amino acids: CASSLGGAMNTEAFF. The CDR3 DNA is TGCGCCAGCAGCTTGGGTGGGGCGATGAACACTGAAGCTTTCTTT. The chain employs TRBV5-1 and TRBJ1-1; TRBD1 might be the D (5 bases). There are 15 residues in the CDR3. The germline V and J ends were trimmed by 0 bases and 0 bases, with 9 bases remaining between them. Germline CDR1 is SGHRS and CDR2 is YFSETQ.

The J gene is TRBJ1-3, the V gene TRBV3-1 (or the pseudogene TRBV3-2); TRBD1 matches 7 bases. The CDR3 has 17 residues. Losses at the gene ends were 3 bases for V and 4 bases for J; bases not matched to a gene: 12. Germline lookup yields CDR1 LGHDT and CDR2 YNNKEL (reference sequence). CDR3 bases: TGTGCCAGCAGCCAGCGGCGCGGCACAGGGGCCGGAAACACCATATATTTT. As protein: CASSQRRGTGAGNTIYF.

The chain has TRBV15 and TRBJ1-2, with 8 positions matching TRBD1. V lost 0 bases and J lost 4; bases outside the gene matches: 10. Germline V gives CDR1 LNHNV, CDR2 YYDKDF (reference sequence). The CDR3 has 17 amino acids. The CDR3 sequence: CATSRDFGQGIIYGYTF. The CDR3 nucleotides are TGTGCCACCAGCAGAGATTTCGGACAGGGAATTATCTATGGCTACACCTTC.

The chain combines TRBV27 with TRBJ1-2; D is unclear. This CDR3 contains 14 residues. Trimming left V 5 bases short and J 3 bases short, with 13 bases between. CDR1 is MNHEY and CDR2 is SMNVEV in the germline V gene (reference sequence). The CDR3 loop is CASSPQPDYYGYTF. DNA of the CDR3: TGTGCCAGCAGTCCACAGCCGGACTACTATGGCTACACCTTC.

CDR3 sequence (DNA): TGTGCCAGCAGCTTAGGACTCGTGGGAGAGACCCAGTACTTC. It translates to CASSLGLVGETQYF. The chain uses TRBV7-9 and TRBJ2-5; D not certain. Trimming removed 1 base from V and 4 bases from J, with 10 bases in between. Germline V gene data show CDR1 as SEHNR and CDR2 as FQNEAQ (reference sequence). The CDR3 contains 14 residues.

V is TRBV6-2 or TRBV6-3 and J is TRBJ2-5, with 10 bases matching TRBD2. The CDR3 is 13 residues long. CDR1 and CDR2 from the germline V gene are MNHEY and SVGEGT. With 4 bases clipped from V and 14 bases from J, the junction kept 10 bases outside the gene matches. CDR3 sequence reads: CASSSLAGDSSYF. As DNA, the CDR3 is TGTGCCAGCAGTTCGCTAGCGGGGGACTCTTCCTACTTC.

The count of this clone is one. The genes are TRBV27 and TRBJ1-2; D call uncertain. Trimming shortened V by 6 bases and J by 4 bases, and 21 bases separated the two germline ends. This CDR3 has 16 amino acids. Per germline, CDR1 MNHEY and CDR2 SMNVEV (reference sequence). This chain's CDR3 is CASSWNPTDGPYGYTF. CDR3 sequence (DNA): TGTGCCAGCAGCTGGAATCCAACAGACGGCCCCTATGGCTACACCTTC.

The gene calls are TRBV6-1 and TRBJ2-7, with 9 bases that match TRBD1. Germline V gene data show CDR1 as MNHNS and CDR2 as SASEGT. This CDR3 has 16 residues. V shed 4 bases and J 3 bases; nucleotides not matched to a gene: 10. CDR3 in amino acids: CASSVSLGQGHYEQYF. In nucleotides, the CDR3 is TGTGCCAGCAGTGTAAGTTTGGGACAGGGCCACTACGAGCAGTACTTC.

The chain carries TRBV5-5 and TRBJ1-1; D is ambiguous. Germline values: CDR1 SGHKS, CDR2 YYEKEE (reference sequence). CDR3 length: 15 residues. V was cut by 4 bases and J by 0 bases, with 13 bases left in between. The CDR3 bases are TGTGCCAGCAGCGAACAACAGCTGCTGAACACTGAAGCTTTCTTT. This codes for CASSEQQLLNTEAFF.

This rearrangement joins TRBV9 to TRBJ1-1; 9 bases fit TRBD1. This CDR3 spans 14 amino acids. Germline V gene lookup returns CDR1 SGDLS and CDR2 YYNGEE. With 4 bases clipped from V and 0 bases from J, the junction kept 1 base outside the gene matches. The CDR3 sequence: CASSNRGLNTEAFF. The CDR3 nucleotides read TGTGCCAGCAGCAACAGGGGGCTGAACACTGAAGCTTTCTTT.

The chain has TRBV11-3 and TRBJ2-7; 10 bases line up with TRBD1. Germline CDR1 is SGHNT and CDR2 is YENEEA. The CDR3 spans 14 residues. V dropped 5 bases and J dropped 3; count of bases not matched to a gene: 4. The CDR3, as DNA: TGTGCCAGCAGCCAAGGGGACAGGGGCTACGAGCAGTACTTC. It is translated as CASSQGDRGYEQYF.

V and J are TRBV19 and TRBJ2-7; tentative D call: TRBD1 (5 bases). V was shortened by 6 bases and J by 4 bases, with 10 bases between the two germline ends. This CDR3 is built from 12 residues. In germline, CDR1 is LNHDA, CDR2 SQIVND (reference sequence). DNA of the CDR3: TGTGCCAGTAGCGAAACAGGATACGAGCAGTACTTC. It yields the protein CASSETGYEQYF.

This clone was seen just once. Here the CDR3 reads CASSSRTGGPGSEKLFF. In nucleotides, the CDR3 is TGCGCCAGCAGCTCTAGGACAGGGGGCCCCGGGAGTGAAAAACTGTTTTTT. V is TRBV5-1 and J is TRBJ1-4; 11 bases line up with TRBD1. Germline CDR1 SGHRS, CDR2 YFSETQ. The ends lost 3 bases at V and 7 bases at J; junction bases unmatched: 11. This CDR3 has 17 residues.

The chain has TRBV19 and TRBJ1-2; D remains unclear. Trimming cost V 11 bases and J 4 bases, with 8 bases left between them. The CDR3 sequence is 10 residues long. The germline V gene has CDR1 LNHDA and CDR2 SQIVND (reference sequence). CDR3 sequence reads: CASGIYGYTF. The CDR3 bases are TGTGCCTCGGGGATCTATGGCTACACCTTC.

This clone was observed once. CDR3 protein: CASSYSRNQPQHF. CDR3 sequence (DNA): TGTGCCAGCAGTTACTCGAGGAATCAGCCCCAGCATTTT. This chain uses TRBV6-6 with TRBJ1-5, with unresolved D. The V end was cut by 0 bases, the J end by 4 bases, with 4 bases between. Germline V gene sequence: CDR1 MNHNY, CDR2 SVGAGI (reference sequence). The CDR3 is 13 amino acids.

The chain couples TRBV21-1 to TRBJ2-3; TRBD2 was called by the table and not checked on the DNA. TRBV21-1 is an annotated pseudogene. The CDR3 is 13 residues long. CDR3 in amino acids: CAPRGGTADTQYF. In DNA, the CDR3 is TGTGCCCCCCGCGGGGGGACAGCAGATACGCAGTATTTT.

The gene calls are TRBV12-3 or TRBV12-4 and TRBJ1-1, with D unclear. The V end was cut by 5 bases, the J end by 5 bases, with 9 bases between. There are 12 residues in the CDR3. CDR3 coding DNA: TGTGCCAGCAGTGGAGGGTGGACTGAAGCTTTCTTT. Protein sequence: CASSGGWTEAFF.

The J gene is TRBJ2-2, the V gene TRBV2; D is possibly TRBD1 (5 bases). Per germline, CDR1 SNHLY and CDR2 FYNNEI. This CDR3 has 15 amino acids. V lost 0 bases and J 3 bases, leaving 8 bases between the germline ends. CDR3 in amino acids: CASSEAAGYTGELFF. CDR3 nucleotide sequence: TGTGCCAGCAGTGAAGCGGCAGGGTACACCGGGGAGCTGTTTTTT.

The rearrangement links TRBV5-1 to TRBJ2-5; D unclear. Germline CDR1 reads SGHRS; CDR2 reads YFSETQ. Trimming took off 0 bases at V and 5 bases at J, with 8 bases between the two ends. The CDR3 spans 13 residues. Here the CDR3 DNA reads TGCGCCAGCAGCTTGGATAGCTGGGAGACCCAGTACTTC. Its translation is CASSLDSWETQYF.

This chain joins TRBV27 and TRBJ2-3; D ambiguous. Trimming took 2 bases from V and 2 from J, leaving 14 bases between them. The CDR3 length is 16 residues. The germline V gene encodes CDR1 MNHEY and CDR2 SMNVEV (reference sequence). The CDR3 region is CASSLGPNPLTDTQYF. The CDR3 DNA is TGTGCCAGCAGTTTAGGGCCCAACCCCCTCACAGATACGCAGTATTTT.

J is TRBJ1-2 and V is TRBV30; TRBD1 agrees at 8 bases. The V and J ends lost 5 bases and 4 bases, in that order; junction bases with no gene match: 9. Germline CDR1 and CDR2: GTSNPN and SVGIG (reference sequence). The CDR3 length is 14 residues. Here the CDR3 DNA reads TGTGCCTGGGCGCCCCCGACAGGGGCCTATGGCTACACCTTC. Amino acid sequence: CAWAPPTGAYGYTF.

This clone showed up just once. The rearrangement joins TRBV7-9 to TRBJ1-1; 8 bases map to TRBD1. This CDR3 region has 17 residues. V shed 5 bases, J shed 1 base, and the junction held 12 bases outside the gene matches. The germline V gene has CDR1 SEHNR and CDR2 FQNEAQ (reference sequence). CDR3 region: CASSTSQGGRGNTEAFF. The CDR3 DNA is TGTGCCAGCAGCACCTCACAGGGGGGGAGAGGGAACACTGAAGCTTTCTTT.

This rearrangement joins TRBV25-1 to TRBJ2-7; TRBD2 matches 14 bases. The CDR3 has 14 residues. Germline loops: CDR1 MGHDK, CDR2 SYGVNS. Germline trimming cut 6 bases from V and 5 bases from J; bases unmatched to any gene: 3. CDR3 region: CASSGLAGGDEQYF. The CDR3 bases are TGTGCCAGCAGCGGACTAGCGGGGGGTGACGAGCAGTACTTC.

Written as DNA, the CDR3 is TGTGCCAGTAGTATTACCCAGGCGTATTCACCCCTCCACTTT. Amino acid sequence: CASSITQAYSPLHF. V usage is TRBV19 and J usage is TRBJ1-6, with unresolved D. The CDR3 loop spans 14 amino acids. Per the germline V gene, CDR1 is LNHDA and CDR2 is SQIVND (reference sequence). Trimming removed 3 bases from V and 8 bases from J, with 11 bases in between.